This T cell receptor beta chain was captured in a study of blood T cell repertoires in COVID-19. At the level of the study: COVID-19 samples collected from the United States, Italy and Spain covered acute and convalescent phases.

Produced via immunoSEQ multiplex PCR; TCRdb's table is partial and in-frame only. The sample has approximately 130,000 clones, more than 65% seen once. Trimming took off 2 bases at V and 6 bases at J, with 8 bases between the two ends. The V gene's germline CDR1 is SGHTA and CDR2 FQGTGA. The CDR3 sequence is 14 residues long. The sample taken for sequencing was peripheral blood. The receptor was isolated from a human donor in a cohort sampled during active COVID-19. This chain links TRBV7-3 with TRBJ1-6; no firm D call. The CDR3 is CASSLLVSNSPLHF. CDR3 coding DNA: TGTGCCAGCAGCTTACTCGTGTCTAATTCACCCCTCCACTTT.